These 25 T cell receptor beta chains were all obtained from the same sample, sequenced in a study of T cells in localized non-small cell lung cancer. Produced via immunoSEQ multiplex PCR; TCRdb's table is partial and in-frame only. The table lists tens of thousands of clones, more than 80% of them singletons. The sequencing here drew on peripheral blood mononuclear cells, taken before any cancer treatment. These receptors came from an older male donor with stage II lung adenocarcinoma.

The chain uses TRBV20-1 and TRBJ1-2, with a possible D match to TRBD1 (5 bases). Germline V CDR1 and CDR2: DFQATT, SNEGSKA (reference sequence). This CDR3 has 11 amino acids. Trimming removed 4 bases at V and 2 bases at J, with 5 bases between. The chain's CDR3 is CSATGNYGYTF. The DNA for the CDR3 is TGCAGTGCTACAGGGAACTATGGCTACACCTTC.

In its sample, this clone was seen once. This chain joins TRBV28 and TRBJ1-4, with TRBD1 identical over 7 bases. V shed 3 bases, J shed 0 bases, and the junction held 7 bases outside the gene matches. The length of the CDR3 is 17 residues. Looked up from germline, CDR1 is MDHEN and CDR2 is SYDVKM. CDR3 sequence (DNA): TGTGCCAGCAGTTTGTCCAGGGGGAGGGCAACTAATGAAAAACTGTTTTTT. This translates into CASSLSRGRATNEKLFF.

CDR3 DNA: TGTGCCAGCAAAAAAGGGGCAGGGGGCTATGGCTACACCTTC. Its translation is CASKKGAGGYGYTF. This chain links TRBV6-5 with TRBJ1-2; TRBD1 matches 7 bases. With 7 bases clipped from V and 4 bases from J, the junction kept 9 bases outside the gene matches. Germline CDR1 and CDR2: MNHEY and SVGAGI. The CDR3 spans 14 residues.

V usage is TRBV11-2 and J usage is TRBJ1-1; TRBD1 aligns across 7 bases. Germline CDR1 SGHAT, CDR2 FQNNGV. The CDR3 is 14 amino acids. With 1 base clipped from V and 5 bases from J, the junction kept 4 bases outside the gene matches. DNA for the CDR3: TGTGCCAGCAGCTTAGTAAGGGGGCAAACTGAAGCTTTCTTT. This sequence encodes CASSLVRGQTEAFF.

The rearrangement joins TRBV7-9 to TRBJ1-3; D is unclear. The V and J ends lost 4 bases and 0 bases respectively, with 10 bases between them. Germline assignment: CDR1 SEHNR and CDR2 FQNEAQ (reference sequence). This CDR3 has 15 amino acids. CDR3: CASSSSAGSGNTIYF. DNA for the CDR3: TGTGCCAGCAGCTCCTCGGCCGGCTCTGGAAACACCATATATTTT.

The rearrangement joins TRBV2 to TRBJ1-5, with 12 bases lining up with TRBD1. Germline CDR1 and CDR2: SNHLY and FYNNEI. V trimming: 8 bases; J trimming: 6 bases; junction bases outside the gene matches: 5. CDR3 length equals 14 residues. CDR3 sequence (DNA): TGTGCCAGCGCGGGACAGGGGGCTTCTCAGCCCCAGCATTTT. It specifies CASAGQGASQPQHF.

This chain joins TRBV18 and TRBJ1-1, with D hard to call. CDR3 length: 12 amino acids. Germline values: CDR1 KGHSH, CDR2 LQKENI. The V end was cut by 4 bases, the J end by 3 bases, with 6 bases between. The CDR3 sequence is CASSRVDTEAFF. The CDR3 DNA reads TGTGCCAGCTCACGAGTTGACACTGAAGCTTTCTTT.

The rearrangement joins TRBV5-6 to TRBJ2-1; weak D call: TRBD1 (7 bases). The CDR3 totals 19 residues. Deletions cut 3 bases from V and 0 bases from J, with 22 bases between. CDR1 and CDR2 from the germline V gene are SGHDT and YYEEEE. DNA for the CDR3: TGTGCCAGCAGCTGGGGACTCGCACAGGGGACCAGCTCCTACAATGAGCAGTTCTTC. Translating it yields CASSWGLAQGTSSYNEQFF.

The chain uses TRBV5-1 and TRBJ2-3, with 10 bases lining up with TRBD1. V was clipped by 1 base and J by 7 bases; unmatched bases: 15. CDR1 and CDR2 from the germline V gene are SGHRS and YFSETQ. The CDR3 sequence is 18 residues long. The chain's CDR3 is CASSLSRDRGSLSNTQYF. CDR3 DNA: TGCGCCAGCAGCTTGTCCCGGGACAGGGGCAGTTTATCGAATACGCAGTATTTT.

This chain connects TRBV2 to TRBJ2-5, with TRBD2 as a possible D gene (5 bases). The length of the CDR3 is 15 residues. V was cut by 1 base and J by 5 bases, with 14 bases left in between. Germline CDR1 is SNHLY and CDR2 is FYNNEI. CDR3 protein: CASSEGGYFVETQYF. The CDR3 DNA is TGTGCCAGCAGTGAAGGCGGGTATTTCGTGGAGACCCAGTACTTC.

The table lists this clone with a count of one. This chain links TRBV7-9 with TRBJ2-3; D not certain. Germline CDR1 SEHNR, CDR2 FQNEAQ (reference sequence). V dropped 1 base and J dropped 7 bases, with 12 bases sitting between them. The CDR3 runs 14 residues. CDR3 sequence (DNA): TGTGCCAGCAGCTTAGTAGAGTTAAGTAATACGCAGTATTTT. Amino acids: CASSLVELSNTQYF.

This clone was seen more than once but under ten times. The rearrangement uses TRBV19 and TRBJ1-1, with a possible D match to TRBD1 (5 bases). V shed 4 bases and J shed 1 base, with 25 bases lying between them. This CDR3 has 19 amino acids. Germline lookup yields CDR1 LNHDA and CDR2 SQIVND (reference sequence). CDR3 residues: CASSTQFLLVGRRNTEAFF. The CDR3 nucleotides are TGTGCCAGTAGTACGCAGTTCCTCCTGGTGGGGCGCAGGAACACTGAAGCTTTCTTT.

The chain has TRBV4-1 and TRBJ2-7; 8 bases align to TRBD1. After removal of 2 bases from V and 3 bases from J, the junction contained 9 bases not matched to a gene. Per the germline V gene, CDR1 is MGHRA and CDR2 is YSYEKL. The CDR3 covers 16 residues. The CDR3 nucleotides are TGCGCCAGCAGCCAAAGGACAGGGACCGAAAACTACGAGCAGTACTTC. As protein: CASSQRTGTENYEQYF.

V and J are TRBV7-6 and TRBJ2-1, with TRBD2 matching 7 bases. With 3 bases clipped from V and 7 bases from J, the junction kept 15 bases outside the gene matches. The V gene's germline CDR1 is SGHVS and CDR2 FNYEAQ. CDR3 length equals 17 residues. In nucleotides, the CDR3 is TGTGCCAGCAGCTTTAGTCCCTGGCGGGAGTCTAGAAATGAGCAGTTCTTC. Translation: CASSFSPWRESRNEQFF.

This sequence joins TRBV7-6 and TRBJ1-1; the D gene is possibly TRBD1 (5 bases). This CDR3 has 13 residues. Trimming pared 4 bases from V and 1 base from J, leaving 7 bases between. Looked up from germline, CDR1 is SGHVS and CDR2 is FNYEAQ. CDR3 bases: TGTGCCAGCAGCTCTGACAGGAACACTGAAGCTTTCTTT. This encodes CASSSDRNTEAFF.

CDR3 bases: TGTGCCAGCAGTCTAGGACAGGGGAATCAGCCCCAGCATTTT. It is translated as CASSLGQGNQPQHF. V and J are TRBV28 and TRBJ1-5; 9 bases map to TRBD1. The J segment lost 4 bases and the V segment lost 5 bases, leaving 3 bases of the junction unmatched. This CDR3 contains 14 residues. The germline CDR1 and CDR2 sequences are MDHEN and SYDVKM.

In this sample, this clone turned up a few times. This chain joins TRBV10-3 and TRBJ1-2, with D hard to call. Trimming shortened V by 4 bases and J by 2 bases, and 8 bases separated the two germline ends. This CDR3 spans 13 amino acids. The germline V gene has CDR1 ENHRY and CDR2 SYGVKD. In DNA, the CDR3 is TGTGCCATCAGTGGTAGTGAGAACTATGGCTACACCTTC. This codes for CAISGSENYGYTF.

The genes are TRBV7-9 and TRBJ2-1, with 14 bases aligning to TRBD2. The germline V gene encodes CDR1 SEHNR and CDR2 FQNEAQ (reference sequence). The CDR3 has 18 amino acids. The V and J ends lost 4 bases and 0 bases, in that order; junction bases with no gene match: 5. DNA of the CDR3: TGTGCCAGCAGCTCCAGCGGGACTAGCGGGAGCTCCTACAATGAGCAGTTCTTC. As protein: CASSSSGTSGSSYNEQFF.

This clone was observed a single time. One end of the junction fails to match germline, which may point to a read error. V usage is TRBV29-1 and J usage is TRBJ1-4; D not certain. CDR1 is SQVTM and CDR2 is ANQGSEA in the germline V gene. This CDR3 has 13 residues. CDR3 sequence reads: CSVQDSRGEKLLF. The CDR3 nucleotides read TGCAGCGTCCAGGACTCCAGAGGAGAAAAACTGCTTTTT. The full variable domain, with the rest looked up from reference TRBV29-1 and TRBJ1-4, is SAVISQKPSRDICQRGTSLTIQCQVDSQVTMMFWYRQQPGQSLTLIATANQGSEATYESGFVIDKFPISRPNLTFSTLTVSNMSPEDSSIYLCSVQDSRGEKLLFGSGTQLSVL.

The chain links TRBV5-1 to TRBJ2-3; TRBD2 might be the D (6 bases). The germline CDR1 and CDR2 sequences are SGHRS and YFSETQ. The CDR3 has 14 amino acids. The V end lost 0 bases, the J end lost 2 bases, and 7 bases lay between the germline ends. The chain's CDR3 is CASSLGGDTDTQYF. CDR3 in DNA: TGCGCCAGCAGCTTGGGCGGGGACACAGATACGCAGTATTTT.

The rearrangement links TRBV28 to TRBJ2-6, with D perhaps TRBD2 (6 bases). CDR3 length: 16 amino acids. Trimming stripped 2 bases from V and 3 bases from J, with 11 bases between. CDR1 and CDR2 from the germline V gene are MDHEN and SYDVKM. CDR3 in amino acids: CASSLAPGGGANVLTF. The CDR3 nucleotides are TGTGCCAGCAGTTTAGCGCCCGGGGGTGGGGCCAACGTCCTGACTTTC.

This chain joins TRBV5-1 and TRBJ2-7, with D possibly matching TRBD1 (5 bases). Germline lookup yields CDR1 SGHRS and CDR2 YFSETQ. The CDR3 loop spans 13 amino acids. V gave up 4 bases and J gave up 3 bases, with 11 bases separating them. CDR3: CASSVGEGYEQYF. The CDR3 DNA follows: TGCGCCAGCAGCGTAGGGGAAGGCTACGAGCAGTACTTC.

This clone is a singleton in its sample. This rearrangement joins TRBV12-5 to TRBJ2-7; D unresolved. Trimming took off 1 base at V and 6 bases at J, with 4 bases between the two ends. Germline values: CDR1 LGHNT, CDR2 FRNRAP. The CDR3 has 11 residues. As DNA, the CDR3 is TGTGCTAGTGGTTTGGGGGGCGAGCAGTACTTC. Translating gives CASGLGGEQYF.

CDR3 protein: CASSLAGGTAGELFF. CDR3 DNA sequence: TGCGCCAGCAGCTTGGCAGGGGGGACAGCCGGGGAGCTGTTTTTT. The chain couples TRBV5-1 to TRBJ2-2, with a weak D call TRBD1 (7 bases). Germline CDR1 reads SGHRS; CDR2 reads YFSETQ. The CDR3 totals 15 residues. V lost 0 bases and J lost 6, with 12 bases in between.

This chain uses TRBV7-9 with TRBJ1-3; no clear D gene. Trimming cost V 7 bases and J 0 bases, with 7 bases left between them. Germline CDR1 SEHNR, CDR2 FQNEAQ (reference sequence). The CDR3 has 13 amino acids. CDR3 DNA: TGTGCCAGCATCCAGAGCTCTGGAAACACCATATATTTT. It specifies CASIQSSGNTIYF.